This T cell receptor beta chain was recorded in a study of human T cells and chemical hapten exposure. Study results and limitations: There was alopecia in the donors, so their immune response may differ from that of healthy people.

Time point indicated: pre-sensitization, week 0. The treatment denotes: therapeutic diphenylcyclopropenone sensitization with weekly scalp DPC. This clonotype was seen many times. Its specificity is unknown. The CDR3 extends over 17 amino acids. J lost 11 bases, V lost 5 bases, and 19 bases had no gene match. Germline-derived CDR1 and CDR2 are MNHEY and SVGAGI. TCRdb re-called the RACE reads with MiXCR, one entry per CDR3 protein. Here the sample spans 120,000 or so distinct CDR3 sequences, about 13% being singletons. The TCR was taken from a woman aged 18-35 years with alopecia areata. Some clones in this sample may be carry-over from other donors' samples. V usage is TRBV6-5 and J usage is TRBJ2-1; TRBD2 agrees at 9 bases. The source was whole blood, collected in connection with sensitization to the hapten diphenylcyclopropenone (DPC). This chain's CDR3 is CASSIAGAIEGRRKQFF. In nucleotides, the CDR3 is TGTGCCAGCAGTATAGCGGGGGCGATTGAGGGGAGGAGGAAGCAGTTCTTC.